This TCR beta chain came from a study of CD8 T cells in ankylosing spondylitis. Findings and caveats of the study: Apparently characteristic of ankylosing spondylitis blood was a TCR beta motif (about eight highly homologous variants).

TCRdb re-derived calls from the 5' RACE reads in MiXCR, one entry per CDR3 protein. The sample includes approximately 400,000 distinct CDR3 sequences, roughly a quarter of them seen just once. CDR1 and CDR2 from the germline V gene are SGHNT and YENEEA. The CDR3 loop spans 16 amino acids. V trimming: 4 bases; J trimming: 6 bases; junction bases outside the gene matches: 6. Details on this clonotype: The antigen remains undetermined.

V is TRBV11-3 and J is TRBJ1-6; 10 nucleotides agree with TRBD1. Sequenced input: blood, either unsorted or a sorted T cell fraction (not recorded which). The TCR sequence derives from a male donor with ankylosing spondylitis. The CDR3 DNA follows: TGTGCCAGCAGCTACCGACAGGGGGCTGGTAATTCACCCCTCCACTTT. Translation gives CASSYRQGAGNSPLHF.